This T cell receptor (beta chain) was observed in a study of blood T cell repertoires in COVID-19. Generated by immunoSEQ multiplex PCR, the TCRdb table keeps only in-frame clones and is missing some. Of about 74,000 clones in the sample, about 86% were seen once. The ends lost 3 bases at V and 5 bases at J; junction bases unmatched: 17. The CDR3 runs 18 residues. Per germline, CDR1 WSHSY and CDR2 SAAADI. This sequence joins TRBV10-2 and TRBJ2-5, with TRBD1 matching over 8 bases. The sample was peripheral blood. The TCR originated in a woman aged 80 or older with active or convalescent COVID-19. The CDR3 bases are TGCGCCAGCAGTGATTCAGCCCGGGCAGGGGGCGTTTTCGAGACCCAGTACTTC. Protein: CASSDSARAGGVFETQYF.